A selection of T cell receptor beta chains follows, all from one sample in a study of beta chain features in type 1 diabetes. Clones were sequenced by immunoSEQ multiplex PCR, and TCRdb holds only the in-frame ones, with some missing. Found here are hundreds of thousands of clones, about 15% of them singletons; the top ten hold about 0.034%. The sequenced sample was naive CD4+ T cells from blood. All receptors come from a man younger than 45 in good health. Both conserved end residues are trimmed from each CDR3. D genes are given only for firm matches.

d_gene | v_gene | CDR3aa
- | TRBV4-3 | ASSPDSASTDTQY
- | TRBV9 | ASSVGGSTDTQY
- | TRBV15 | ATSTFLADLTYEQY
- | TRBV11-2 | ASSGRDPGRNTQY
- | TRBV11-3 | ASSPRQWPGANVLT
- | TRBV9 | ASNDRKITDTQY
- | TRBV21-1 | ASSKGKF
- | TRBV2 | ASSFSAETQY
- | TRBV7-2 | ASSLQGGDTQY
TRBD1 | TRBV18 | ASSPLDRGNYGYT
- | TRBV25-1 | ASSGLGSYNEQF
TRBD2 | TRBV9 | ASSVEGLAGGTQY
- | TRBV25-1 | ASSNPSGHEQY
TRBD2 | TRBV19 | ASSDPRLALSSYNEQF
TRBD2 | TRBV13 | ASSLETSGTYEQY
- | TRBV5-6 | ASSLSYNQPQH
- | TRBV7-2 | ASSSRVRSYGYT
- | TRBV7-2 | ASRRRTSTDTQY
TRBD1 | TRBV9 | ASSPEGFEGQGRRTDTQY
- | TRBV11-2 | ASSLKRNTEAF
- | TRBV6-1 | ASSDLEGLSQETQY
- | TRBV7-2 | ASSLRSSETQY
- | TRBV9 | ASSPLRDTLWETQY
- | TRBV7-2 | ASREQANTEAF
- | TRBV29-1 | SADDWTASTDTQY
- | TRBV27 | ASSLTGTAWPGELF
- | TRBV13 | ASSLDSNEAF
TRBD1 | TRBV2 | ASRGQLLERSPLH
- | TRBV7-2 | ASSLYPPYEQY
- | TRBV30 | AWSVKGTQPQH
TRBD2 | TRBV4-3 | ASSSGGALSTDTQY
- | TRBV9 | ASTLSGRILNTGELF
TRBD1 | TRBV30 | AWTPRLGQGDYGYT
- | TRBV11-2 | ASSLVAGAYNEQF
- | TRBV5-1 | ASSRKLGFSSYEQY
- | TRBV7-9 | ASSFAGGLYEQY
TRBD2 | TRBV29-1 | SVEASGIGGEQF
- | TRBV25-1 | ASSDAGWNSPLH
- | TRBV15 | ATSRDLIVTGELF
TRBD1 | TRBV14 | ASSQHRDRDYNEQF